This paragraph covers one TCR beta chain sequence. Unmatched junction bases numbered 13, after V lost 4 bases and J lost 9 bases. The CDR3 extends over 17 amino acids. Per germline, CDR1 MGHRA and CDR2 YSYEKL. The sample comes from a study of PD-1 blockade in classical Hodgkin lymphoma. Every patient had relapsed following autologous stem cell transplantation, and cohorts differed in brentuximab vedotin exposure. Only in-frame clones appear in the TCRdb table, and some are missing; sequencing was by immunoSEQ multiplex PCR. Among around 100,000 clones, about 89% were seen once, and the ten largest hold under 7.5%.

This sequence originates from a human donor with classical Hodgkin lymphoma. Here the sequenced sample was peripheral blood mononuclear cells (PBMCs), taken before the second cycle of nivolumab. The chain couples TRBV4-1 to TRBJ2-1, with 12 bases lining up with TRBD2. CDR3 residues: CASSPALRTSGAGEQFF. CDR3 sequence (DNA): TGCGCCAGCAGCCCTGCGCTCCGGACTAGCGGGGCAGGTGAGCAGTTCTTC.